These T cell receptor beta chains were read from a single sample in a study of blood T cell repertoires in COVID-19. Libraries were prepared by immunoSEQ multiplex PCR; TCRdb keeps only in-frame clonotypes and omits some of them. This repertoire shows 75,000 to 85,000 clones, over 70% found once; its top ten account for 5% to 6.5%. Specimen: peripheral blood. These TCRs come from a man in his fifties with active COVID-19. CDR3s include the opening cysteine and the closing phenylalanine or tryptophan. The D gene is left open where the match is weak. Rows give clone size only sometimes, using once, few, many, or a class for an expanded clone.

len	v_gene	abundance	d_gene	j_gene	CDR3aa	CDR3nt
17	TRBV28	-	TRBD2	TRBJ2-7	CASRENPGTSGSDEQYF	TGTGCCAGCAGAGAGAACCCCGGGACTAGCGGGAGCGACGAGCAGTACTTC
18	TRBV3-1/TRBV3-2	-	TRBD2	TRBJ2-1	CASSQDRTSGSSYNEQFF	TGTGCCAGCAGCCAAGACCGGACTAGCGGGAGCTCCTACAATGAGCAGTTCTTC
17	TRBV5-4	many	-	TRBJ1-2	CASSSNWGRGGNYGYTF	TGTGCCAGCAGCTCCAATTGGGGCAGGGGTGGTAACTATGGCTACACCTTC
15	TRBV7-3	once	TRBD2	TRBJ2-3	CASSLTSGRPDTQYF	TGTGCCAGCAGCCTGACTAGCGGGAGACCAGATACGCAGTATTTT
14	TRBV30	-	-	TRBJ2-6	CAWSVTVGANVLTF	TGTGCCTGGAGTGTCACAGTTGGGGCCAACGTCCTGACTTTC
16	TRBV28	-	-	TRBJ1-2	CASSSPGDSLNYGYTF	TGTGCCAGCAGTTCACCCGGAGATTCGCTCAACTATGGCTACACCTTC
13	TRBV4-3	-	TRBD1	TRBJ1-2	CASSQGQGDGYTF	TGCGCCAGCAGCCAAGGACAGGGCGATGGCTACACCTTC
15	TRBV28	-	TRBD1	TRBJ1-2	CASRSGTGTLYGYTF	TGTGCCAGCAGATCCGGGACAGGTACTCTGTATGGCTACACCTTC
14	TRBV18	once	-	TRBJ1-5	CASSQGDMLQPQHF	TGTGCCAGCTCGCAAGGGGACATGTTACAGCCCCAGCATTTT
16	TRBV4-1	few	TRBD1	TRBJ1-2	CASSQPRQGAGYGYTF	TGCGCCAGCAGCCAACCTAGACAGGGGGCTGGCTATGGCTACACCTTC
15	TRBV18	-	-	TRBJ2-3	CASSPPSSSTDTQYF	TGTGCCAGCTCACCACCGAGTTCTAGCACAGATACGCAGTATTTT
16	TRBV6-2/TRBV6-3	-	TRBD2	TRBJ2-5	CASSSLRSGGGKTQYF	TGTGCCAGCAGTTCCCTCCGAAGCGGGGGGGGAAAGACCCAGTACTTC
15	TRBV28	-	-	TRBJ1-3	CATKFHGDSGNTIYF	TGTGCCACCAAATTCCACGGAGACTCTGGAAACACCATATATTTT
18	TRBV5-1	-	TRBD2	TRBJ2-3	CASRLGLAGGRATDTQYF	TGCGCCAGCAGGCTGGGACTAGCGGGGGGGCGCGCCACAGATACGCAGTATTTT
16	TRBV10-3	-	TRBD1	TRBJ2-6	CAIRGQASSGANVLTF	TGTGCCATCAGGGGACAGGCTTCCTCTGGGGCCAACGTCCTGACTTTC
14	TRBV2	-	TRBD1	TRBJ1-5	CASSQQGELQPQHF	TGTGCCAGCAGCCAACAGGGGGAGCTTCAGCCCCAGCATTTT
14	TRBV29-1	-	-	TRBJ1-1	CSVEDPTGSIEAFF	TGCAGCGTTGAAGACCCGACAGGTAGTATTGAAGCTTTCTTT
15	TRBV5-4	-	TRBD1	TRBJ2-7	CASSSREGQGAEQYF	TGTGCCAGCAGCTCACGGGAAGGACAGGGGGCAGAGCAGTACTTC